The 10 T cell receptor beta chains given below trace back to one sample, sequenced in a study of blood T cells in healthy people across ages. A second PCR of roughly 7 to 11 cycles used a sample-barcoded 5' primer and a J-beta primer mix. TCRdb ran MiXCR on the 5' RACE reads and lists one entry per CDR3 protein. The sample lists over 500,000 distinct CDR3 sequences; roughly half were seen once. The specimen was blood. The receptors were sampled from a woman of 80 years or more in good health.

Ten or more counts support this clonotype. V gene TRBV7-2 combines with J gene TRBJ2-5; no firm D call. The V end was cut by 3 bases, the J end by 0 bases, with 5 bases between. The germline V gene has CDR1 SGHTA and CDR2 FQGNSA. CDR3 length: 13 residues. The CDR3 sequence: CASSFEYQETQYF. CDR3 nucleotides: TGTGCCAGCAGCTTCGAGTACCAAGAGACCCAGTACTTC.

This clonotype occurred once. A much larger clonotype is one base distant, so this may be a read error. V is TRBV20-1 and J is TRBJ2-1; no definite D call. The length of the CDR3 is 13 residues. From germline, CDR1 is DFQATT and CDR2 SNEGSKA (reference sequence). CDR3 residues: CSARDGQHNEEFF. CDR3 nucleotide sequence: TGCAGTGCTAGAGACGGGCAGCACAATGAGGAGTTCTTC.

The chain carries TRBV20-1 and TRBJ1-2; tentatively, D is TRBD1 (5 bases). Germline-derived CDR1 and CDR2 are DFQATT and SNEGSKA (reference sequence). The CDR3 extends over 15 amino acids. Trimming shortened V by 3 bases and J by 3 bases, and 17 bases separated the two germline ends. This chain's CDR3 is CSASSNGPGDYGYTF. The CDR3 nucleotides read TGCAGTGCTAGCTCCAACGGGCCGGGGGACTATGGCTACACCTTC.

By its share, this clonotype is medium-sized (0.01 to 0.1%). The rearrangement joins TRBV25-1 to TRBJ2-5; TRBD1 aligns across 10 bases. This CDR3 spans 16 amino acids. Germline CDR1 and CDR2: MGHDK and SYGVNS. The V segment lost 2 bases and the J segment 3 bases; nucleotides outside the gene matches: 6. The CDR3 DNA sequence: TGTGCCAGCAGTGAAGAAGAGGGACAGGGGAAAGAGACCCAGTACTTC. Encoded protein: CASSEEEGQGKETQYF.

The chain has TRBV20-1 and TRBJ1-4; D might be TRBD1 (5 bases). Germline V CDR1 and CDR2: DFQATT, SNEGSKA (reference sequence). The CDR3 sequence is 13 residues long. The germline V and J ends were trimmed by 0 bases and 10 bases, with 12 bases remaining between them. DNA for the CDR3: TGCAGTGCTAGAGATTATGGGGGGGGAAAACTGTTTTTT. This codes for CSARDYGGGKLFF.

This rearrangement joins TRBV6-5 to TRBJ1-5, with 8 bases that match TRBD1. The V gene's germline CDR1 is MNHEY and CDR2 SVGAGI. This CDR3 is built from 16 residues. The V gene end was trimmed by 6 bases and the J gene end by 11 bases; junction bases not matched to a gene: 18. The CDR3 loop is CASSQTGAMYQETQHF. The DNA for the CDR3 is TGTGCCAGCAGCCAGACAGGGGCTATGTACCAAGAGACCCAGCATTTT.

This clonotype has just a few counts. The CDR3 coding sequence is TGTGCCAGCAGTTTAAACGGCAACACCGGGGAGCTGTTTTTT. Translation gives CASSLNGNTGELFF. The V gene is TRBV12-3 or TRBV12-4, the J gene TRBJ2-2; D is ambiguous. The CDR3 totals 14 residues. Deletions cut 2 bases from V and 2 bases from J, with 6 bases between.

This clonotype is a singleton in its sample. The chain combines TRBV4-3 with TRBJ2-3; TRBD2 aligns across 8 bases. Looked up from germline, CDR1 is LGHNA and CDR2 is YSLEER. J lost 4 bases, V lost 1 base, and 13 bases had no gene match. The CDR3 is 18 residues long. Written as DNA, the CDR3 is TGCGCCAGCAGCCAAGGTTTCGGGGGGGGACGCTTAGCAGATACGCAGTATTTT. Translated: CASSQGFGGGRLADTQYF.

This rearrangement joins TRBV5-1 to TRBJ2-5; possibly TRBD1 for D (5 bases). Germline loops: CDR1 SGHRS, CDR2 YFSETQ. The CDR3 has 14 amino acids. V gave up 1 base and J gave up 2 bases, with 9 bases separating them. This CDR3 reads CASSLRQGQETQYF. In DNA, the CDR3 is TGCGCCAGCAGCTTGCGGCAGGGACAAGAGACCCAGTACTTC.

Comment on this clonotype: A read error may produce the germline difference seen at one junction end. The gene calls are TRBV6-1 and TRBJ1-4, with D perhaps TRBD1 (5 bases). The CDR3 runs to 17 residues. Germline loops: CDR1 MNHNS, CDR2 SASEGT. CDR3 sequence reads: CTSSEGAGTPTNEKLFF. CDR3 DNA: TGTACCAGCAGTGAAGGAGCAGGGACCCCAACTAATGAAAAACTGTTTTTT.